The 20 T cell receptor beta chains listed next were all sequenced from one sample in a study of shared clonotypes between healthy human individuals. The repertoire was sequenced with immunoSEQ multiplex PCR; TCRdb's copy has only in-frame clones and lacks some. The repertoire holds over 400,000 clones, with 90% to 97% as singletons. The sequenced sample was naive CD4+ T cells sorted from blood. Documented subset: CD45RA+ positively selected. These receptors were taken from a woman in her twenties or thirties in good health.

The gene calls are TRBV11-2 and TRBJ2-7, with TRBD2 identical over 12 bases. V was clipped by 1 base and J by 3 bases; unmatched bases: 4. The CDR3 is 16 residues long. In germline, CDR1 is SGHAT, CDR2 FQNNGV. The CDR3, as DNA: TGTGCCAGCAGCTTAGGACTAGCGGGAGTATACTACGAGCAGTACTTC. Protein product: CASSLGLAGVYYEQYF.

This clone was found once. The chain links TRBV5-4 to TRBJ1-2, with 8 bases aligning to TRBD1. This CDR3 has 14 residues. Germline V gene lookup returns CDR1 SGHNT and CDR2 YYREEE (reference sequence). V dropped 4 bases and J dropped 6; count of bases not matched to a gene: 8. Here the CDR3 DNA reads TGTGCCAGCAGCCCAGGACAGGGTCGGGATGGCTACACCTTC. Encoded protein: CASSPGQGRDGYTF.

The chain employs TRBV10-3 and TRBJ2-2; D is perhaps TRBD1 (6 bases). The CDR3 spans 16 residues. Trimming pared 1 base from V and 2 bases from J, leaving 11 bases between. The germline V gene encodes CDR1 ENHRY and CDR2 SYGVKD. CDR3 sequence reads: CAISEYREFNTGELFF. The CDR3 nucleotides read TGTGCCATCAGTGAGTACAGGGAATTCAACACCGGGGAGCTGTTTTTT.

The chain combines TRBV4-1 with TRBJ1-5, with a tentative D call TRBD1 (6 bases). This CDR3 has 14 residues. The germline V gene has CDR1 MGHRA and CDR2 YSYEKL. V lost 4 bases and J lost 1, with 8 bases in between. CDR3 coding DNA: TGCGCCAGCAGCCCGGGACACAGCAATCAGCCCCAGCATTTT. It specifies CASSPGHSNQPQHF.

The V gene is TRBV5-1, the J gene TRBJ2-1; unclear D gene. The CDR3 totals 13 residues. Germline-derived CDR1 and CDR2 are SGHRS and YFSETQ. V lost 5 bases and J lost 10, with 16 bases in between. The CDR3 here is CASSRDLPWEQFF. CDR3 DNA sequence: TGCGCCAGCAGTAGAGATCTGCCTTGGGAGCAGTTCTTC. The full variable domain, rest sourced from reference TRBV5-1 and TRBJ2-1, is KAGVTQTPRYLIKTRGQQVTLSCSPISGHRSVSWYQQTPGQGLQFLFEYFSETQRNKGNFPGRFSGRQFSNSRSEMNVSTLELGDSALYLCASSRDLPWEQFFGPGTRLTVL.

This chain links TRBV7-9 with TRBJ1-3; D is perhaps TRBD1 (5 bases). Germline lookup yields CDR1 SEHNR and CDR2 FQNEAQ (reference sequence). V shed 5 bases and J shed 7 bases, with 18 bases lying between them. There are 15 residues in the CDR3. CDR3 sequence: CASSTSGTFGNTIYF. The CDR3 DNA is TGTGCCAGCAGCACATCCGGGACCTTTGGGAACACCATATATTTT. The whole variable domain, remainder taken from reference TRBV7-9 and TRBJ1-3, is DTGVSQNPRHKITKRGQNVTFRCDPISEHNRLYWYRQTLGQGPEFLTYFQNEAQLEKSRLLSDRFSAERPKGSFSTLEIQRTEQGDSAMYLCASSTSGTFGNTIYFGEGSWLTVV.

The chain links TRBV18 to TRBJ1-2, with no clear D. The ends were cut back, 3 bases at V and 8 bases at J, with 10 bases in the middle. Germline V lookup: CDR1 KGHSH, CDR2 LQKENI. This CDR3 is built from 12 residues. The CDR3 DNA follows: TGTGCCAGCTCACCGATGGAGTACGGCTACACCTTC. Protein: CASSPMEYGYTF.

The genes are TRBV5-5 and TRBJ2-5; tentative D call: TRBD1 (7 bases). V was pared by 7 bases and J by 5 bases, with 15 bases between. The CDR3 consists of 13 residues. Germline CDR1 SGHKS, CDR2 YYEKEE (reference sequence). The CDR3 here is CASLATGIETQYF. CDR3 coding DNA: TGTGCCAGCCTAGCGACAGGGATCGAGACCCAGTACTTC. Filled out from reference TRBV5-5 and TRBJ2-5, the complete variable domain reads DAGVTQSPTHLIKTRGQQVTLRCSPISGHKSVSWYQQVLGQGPQFIFQYYEKEERGRGNFPDRFSARQFPNYSSELNVNALLLGDSALYLCASLATGIETQYFGPGTRLLVL.

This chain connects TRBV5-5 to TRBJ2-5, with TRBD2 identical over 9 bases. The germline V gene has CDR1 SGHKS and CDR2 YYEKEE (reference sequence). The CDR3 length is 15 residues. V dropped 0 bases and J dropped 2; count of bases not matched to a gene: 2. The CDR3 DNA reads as TGTGCCAGCAGCTTGGTAGCGGGAGTTCAAGAGACCCAGTACTTC. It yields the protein CASSLVAGVQETQYF.

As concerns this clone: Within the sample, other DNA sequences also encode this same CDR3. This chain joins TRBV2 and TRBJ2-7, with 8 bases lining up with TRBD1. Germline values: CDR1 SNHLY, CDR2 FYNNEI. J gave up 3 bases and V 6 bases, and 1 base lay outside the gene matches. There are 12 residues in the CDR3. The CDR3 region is CASRGTGYEQYF. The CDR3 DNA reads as TGTGCCAGCAGGGGGACAGGCTACGAGCAGTACTTC.

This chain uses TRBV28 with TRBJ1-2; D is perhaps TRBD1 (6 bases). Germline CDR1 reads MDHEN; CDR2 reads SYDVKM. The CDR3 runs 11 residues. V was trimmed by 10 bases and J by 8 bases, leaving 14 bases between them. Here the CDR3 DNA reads TGTGCCACCACGGACAGAGACGGCTACACCTTC. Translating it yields CATTDRDGYTF.

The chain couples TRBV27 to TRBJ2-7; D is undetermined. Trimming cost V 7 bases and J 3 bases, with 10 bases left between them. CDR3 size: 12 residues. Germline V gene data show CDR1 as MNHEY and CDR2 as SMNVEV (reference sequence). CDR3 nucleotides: TGTGCCAGCACCCTGGACGTCTACGAGCAGTACTTC. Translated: CASTLDVYEQYF.

The CDR3 is CASSLTLGGKGTGELFF. The DNA of the CDR3 is TGTGCCAGCAGCTTGACCCTAGGAGGGAAGGGCACCGGGGAGCTGTTTTTT. The chain carries TRBV7-7 and TRBJ2-2, with a possible D match to TRBD2 (6 bases). The V end was cut by 3 bases, the J end by 4 bases, with 18 bases between. Germline assignment: CDR1 SSHAT and CDR2 FNYEAQ (reference sequence). The CDR3 is made up of 17 amino acids.

The chain's CDR3 is CASSVGSSRTEAFF. CDR3 DNA sequence: TGTGCCAGCAGCGTAGGTAGTTCCCGCACTGAAGCTTTCTTT. The rearrangement uses TRBV9 and TRBJ1-1; D is uncertain. V lost 0 bases, J lost 4 bases, and 10 bases lay in between. The CDR3 extends over 14 amino acids. Per the germline V gene, CDR1 is SGDLS and CDR2 is YYNGEE.

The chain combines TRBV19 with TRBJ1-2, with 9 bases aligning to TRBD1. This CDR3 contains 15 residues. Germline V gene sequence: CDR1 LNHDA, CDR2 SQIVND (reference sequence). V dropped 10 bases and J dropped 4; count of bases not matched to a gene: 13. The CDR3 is CATKQQGAESYGYTF. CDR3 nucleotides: TGTGCCACCAAACAACAGGGGGCAGAGAGCTATGGCTACACCTTC.

This CDR3 is CASSIRTTSGSTDTQYF. CDR3 sequence (DNA): TGTGCCAGTAGTATTAGAACGACTAGCGGGAGTACAGATACGCAGTATTTT. J is TRBJ2-3 and V is TRBV19; 12 bases are shared with TRBD2. This CDR3 has 17 amino acids. The ends lost 3 bases at V and 3 bases at J; junction bases unmatched: 7. From germline, CDR1 is LNHDA and CDR2 SQIVND (reference sequence). Together with reference TRBV19 and TRBJ2-3, the CDR3 gives the full variable domain: DGGITQSPKYLFRKEGQNVTLSCEQNLNHDAMYWYRQDPGQGLRLIYYSQIVNDFQKGDIAEGYSVSREKKESFPLTVTSAQKNPTAFYLCASSIRTTSGSTDTQYFGPGTRLTVL.

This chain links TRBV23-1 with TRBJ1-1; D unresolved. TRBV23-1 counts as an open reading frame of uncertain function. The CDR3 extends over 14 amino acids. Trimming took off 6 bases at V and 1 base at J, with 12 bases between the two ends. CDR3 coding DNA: TGCGCCAGCAGCCCCTCGCCGGAGAACACTGAAGCTTTCTTT. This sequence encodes CASSPSPENTEAFF.

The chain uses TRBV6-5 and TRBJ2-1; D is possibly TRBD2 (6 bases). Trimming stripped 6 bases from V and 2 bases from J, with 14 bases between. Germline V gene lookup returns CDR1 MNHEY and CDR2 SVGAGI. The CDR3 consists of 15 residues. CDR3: CASSRESLAYNEQFF. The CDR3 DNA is TGTGCCAGCAGCCGGGAGTCCTTAGCCTACAATGAGCAGTTCTTC.

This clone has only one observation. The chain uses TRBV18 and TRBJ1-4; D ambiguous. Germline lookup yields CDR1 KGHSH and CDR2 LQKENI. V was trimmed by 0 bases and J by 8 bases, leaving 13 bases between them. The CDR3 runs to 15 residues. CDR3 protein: CASSPPAALVEKLFF. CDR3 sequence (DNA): TGTGCCAGCTCACCACCGGCAGCTCTGGTGGAAAAACTGTTTTTT.

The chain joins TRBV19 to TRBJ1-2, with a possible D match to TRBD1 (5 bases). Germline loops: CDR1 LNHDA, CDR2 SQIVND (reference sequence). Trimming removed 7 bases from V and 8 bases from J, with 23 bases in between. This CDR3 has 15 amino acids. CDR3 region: CASNTGPWASEGYTF. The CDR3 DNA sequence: TGTGCCAGTAACACAGGTCCATGGGCTTCGGAGGGCTACACCTTC.